This T cell receptor beta chain originates from a study of T cell responses to AZD1222 COVID-19 vaccine. Study conclusions and caveats: Females outnumbered males among donors, who were mostly white British; clonal diversity was possibly underestimated. Baseline serostatus was positive in only a handful of AZD1222 recipients. The CD4 TCRs associated with vaccination extended across spike and predominated at 160-218 and 743-854. Nearly half of spike-specific TCRs reportedly target unmutated variant regions.

Notes on this clone: Antigen: not known.

TCRdb's copy holds only in-frame clones and misses some; the assay was immunoSEQ multiplex PCR. Counted here are about 92,000 clones, about 89% occurring once; the ten biggest clones make up roughly 1.7%. This CDR3 has 18 residues. Germline V gene sequence: CDR1 MNHEY, CDR2 SVGEGT. The ends lost 4 bases at V and 3 bases at J; junction bases unmatched: 17. Sequencing used peripheral blood, obtained on day 0 of AZD1222 vaccination. The rearrangement uses TRBV6-2 or TRBV6-3 and TRBJ2-5, with TRBD1 matching over 7 bases. The sequence was obtained from an adult in good health. The CDR3 DNA reads as TGTGCCAGCAGTTTTTTCGTTTCCCCCGGGACAGTCAAAGAGACCCAGTACTTC. Translating gives CASSFFVSPGTVKETQYF.